The clone carrying this TCR beta chain is medium-sized in the sample. Its matching antigen is unknown. The same CDR3 can be traced to other DNA sequences in this sample. Produced via immunoSEQ multiplex PCR; TCRdb's table is partial and in-frame only. The data show 110,000 or so clones, just over 85% seen once. Pooling was applied to second doses at about 4 or about 12 weeks. Germline V lookup: CDR1 LGHNA, CDR2 YSLEER. V shed 1 base and J 5 bases; nucleotides not matched to a gene: 5. The CDR3 is 15 residues long. This sample is part of a study of T cell responses to AZD1222 COVID-19 vaccine. General study findings and limits: Donors were largely white British and mainly female; clonal diversity was possibly underestimated. Repertoire sampling occurred only after the peak T cell response. Following two doses of AZD1222, Spike-specific TCR breadth and depth rose.

This sequence joins TRBV4-3 and TRBJ2-5; 9 positions agree with TRBD2. This clonotype was sampled from an adult who received the AZD1222 COVID-19 vaccine. Sequenced material: peripheral blood, taken 28 days after the second AZD1222 dose. CDR3 sequence: CASSQGQRGAETQYF. In nucleotides, the CDR3 is TGCGCCAGCAGCCAAGGGCAGCGGGGGGCCGAGACCCAGTACTTC.